This T cell receptor (beta chain) was profiled in a study of patients and donors after allogeneic stem cell transplantation. TCRdb reprocessed the RT-PCR reads via MiXCR and lists one record per CDR3 protein. This table holds 2,500 to 3,000 distinct CDR3 sequences, roughly 8.7% found once. V lost 4 bases and J lost 4, with 4 bases in between. The CDR3 runs to 11 residues. Looked up from germline, CDR1 is SQVTM and CDR2 is ANQGSEA. Relative to its sample, this clonotype is medium-sized. The genes are TRBV29-1 and TRBJ2-2; D gene unclear. The sequencing input was blood, either unsorted or a sorted T cell fraction (not recorded which). The receptor's source is a human donor who was either an allogeneic HSCT recipient or a stem cell or donor lymphocyte infusion donor (not recorded which). It is not recorded whose cells these are; they may come from a transplant donor. The CDR3 DNA is TGCAGCGTTGGTGTCACCGGGGAGCTGTTTTTT. Its protein is CSVGVTGELFF.